Shown below are 30 T cell receptor beta chains from a single sample sequenced in a study of blood T cell repertoires in COVID-19. TCRdb's copy holds only in-frame clones and misses some; the assay was immunoSEQ multiplex PCR. Of roughly 210,000 clones listed, around 80% are singletons. The sequencing input was peripheral blood. The receptors shown here come from an elderly woman with COVID-19, enrolled during active disease.

The DNA for the CDR3 is TGCGCCAGCAGCTTGGCCAGGACTAGCGGGGAACTGCCAGATACGCAGTATTTT. This encodes CASSLARTSGELPDTQYF. The chain combines TRBV5-1 with TRBJ2-3; 12 bases agree with TRBD2. The CDR3 extends over 18 amino acids. V shed 0 bases, J shed 4 bases, and the junction held 9 bases outside the gene matches. Germline lookup yields CDR1 SGHRS and CDR2 YFSETQ.

The genes are TRBV7-6 and TRBJ2-5; 10 bases match TRBD1. Trimming took 5 bases from V and 2 from J; bases not matched to a gene: 11. This CDR3 contains 17 residues. Looked up from germline, CDR1 is SGHVS and CDR2 is FNYEAQ. CDR3 sequence (DNA): TGTGCCAGCAGCCCTAAAGGACAGGGGGGTTTTCAAGAGACCCAGTACTTC. Translation: CASSPKGQGGFQETQYF. The full variable domain, rest sourced from reference TRBV7-6 and TRBJ2-5, is GAGVSQSPRYKVTKRGQDVALRCDPISGHVSLYWYRQALGQGPEFLTYFNYEAQQDKSGLPNDRFSAERPEGSISTLTIQRTEQRDSAMYRCASSPKGQGGFQETQYFGPGTRLLVL.

This sequence joins TRBV2 and TRBJ2-7; 9 bases match TRBD2. The CDR3 contains 13 residues. CDR1 SNHLY and CDR2 FYNNEI come from the germline V gene. Losses at the gene ends were 4 bases for V and 6 bases for J; bases not matched to a gene: 4. The CDR3 nucleotides read TGTGCCAGCAGTGTGGAGCGGGGGGTCGAGCAGTACGTC. It codes for CASSVERGVEQYV.

This clone was observed a handful of times. Other DNA sequences within the sample encode an identical CDR3. The chain carries TRBV19 and TRBJ2-2, with D uncertain. The CDR3 is 13 residues long. Trimming cost V 3 bases and J 1 base, with 3 bases left between them. Per germline, CDR1 LNHDA and CDR2 SQIVND (reference sequence). CDR3 sequence: CASSILNTGELFF. CDR3 bases: TGTGCCAGTAGTATCTTGAACACCGGGGAGCTGTTTTTT.

The chain links TRBV27 to TRBJ1-1; TRBD1 might be the D (5 bases). Trimming took 8 bases from V and 10 from J, leaving 20 bases between them. This CDR3 has 13 amino acids. CDR1 MNHEY and CDR2 SMNVEV come from the germline V gene (reference sequence). CDR3 coding DNA: TGTGCCAGCTCCCCTCGACTAGGGGCGGGAGCTTTCTTT. Residues: CASSPRLGAGAFF.

The gene calls are TRBV7-9 and TRBJ2-7, with 10 bases that match TRBD1. CDR1 is SEHNR, CDR2 FQNEAQ, per germline (reference sequence). The V and J ends lost 5 bases and 6 bases, in that order; junction bases with no gene match: 10. The length of the CDR3 is 15 residues. The CDR3 here is CASSPRDRGTLEQYF. CDR3 coding DNA: TGTGCCAGCAGCCCCCGGGACAGGGGAACCCTCGAGCAGTACTTC.

The rearrangement joins TRBV6-5 to TRBJ2-3; weak D call: TRBD2 (5 bases). Germline values: CDR1 MNHEY, CDR2 SVGAGI. The CDR3 sequence is 14 residues long. Trimming removed 4 bases at V and 0 bases at J, with 8 bases between. The CDR3 region has the DNA TGTGCCAGCAGTTTCCCGGGGAGCACAGATACGCAGTATTTT. It is translated as CASSFPGSTDTQYF.

This clone showed up just a few times. The chain couples TRBV7-9 to TRBJ1-1, with D possibly TRBD1 on 5 matching bases. The V gene's germline CDR1 is SEHNR and CDR2 FQNEAQ (reference sequence). With 5 bases removed from V and 6 bases from J, the gap between germline ends came to 10 bases. The CDR3 covers 12 residues. The CDR3 DNA reads as TGTGCCAGCAGCCCAGACAGCCCTGAAGCTTTCTTT. It yields the protein CASSPDSPEAFF. The full variable domain, with the rest looked up from reference TRBV7-9 and TRBJ1-1, is DTGVSQNPRHKITKRGQNVTFRCDPISEHNRLYWYRQTLGQGPEFLTYFQNEAQLEKSRLLSDRFSAERPKGSFSTLEIQRTEQGDSAMYLCASSPDSPEAFFGQGTRLTVV.

The chain couples TRBV18 to TRBJ2-7; 10 bases are a match to TRBD1. The CDR3 has 15 amino acids. J was trimmed by 7 bases and V by 2 bases; bases with no gene match: 8. The germline V gene encodes CDR1 KGHSH and CDR2 LQKENI. The CDR3 is CASSPRGTGVEEQYF. CDR3 nucleotides: TGTGCCAGCTCACCAAGGGGGACAGGGGTCGAAGAGCAGTACTTC.

The chain couples TRBV3-1 (or the pseudogene TRBV3-2) to TRBJ1-2, with 7 bases fitting TRBD1. The CDR3 has 18 amino acids. With V trimmed by 0 bases and J by 3 bases, 13 bases remained unmatched. The germline V gene encodes CDR1 LGHDT and CDR2 YNNKEL (reference sequence). DNA for the CDR3: TGTGCCAGCAGCCAAGAATTCAGGGGGACTTCTCCCGACTATGGCTACACCTTC. Amino acid sequence: CASSQEFRGTSPDYGYTF.

The gene calls are TRBV24-1 and TRBJ1-1, with unresolved D. Germline CDR1 reads KGHDR; CDR2 reads SFDVKD. Deletions cut 5 bases from V and 4 bases from J, with 10 bases between. The CDR3 totals 13 residues. The CDR3 is CATSAWGGTEAFF. As DNA, the CDR3 is TGTGCCACCAGTGCATGGGGAGGCACTGAAGCTTTCTTT.

The CDR3 loop reads CAISDSPPNTGELFF. CDR3 DNA sequence: TGTGCCATCAGTGATAGTCCTCCCAACACCGGGGAGCTGTTTTTT. This chain uses TRBV10-3 with TRBJ2-2; unclear D gene. V lost 3 bases and J lost 2, with 10 bases in between. Germline assignment: CDR1 ENHRY and CDR2 SYGVKD. The CDR3 extends over 15 amino acids.

This clone was picked up one time. The rearrangement uses TRBV10-3 and TRBJ1-2; 7 positions match TRBD1. The germline gives CDR1 ENHRY, CDR2 SYGVKD. The V segment lost 3 bases and the J segment 6 bases; nucleotides outside the gene matches: 13. This CDR3 comprises 16 residues. The CDR3 nucleotides read TGTGCCATCAGTGACCGTCGACAGGGAGGAGATAATGGCTACACCTTC. Translating it yields CAISDRRQGGDNGYTF.

The gene calls are TRBV5-1 and TRBJ2-2, with 11 nucleotides matching TRBD2. CDR1 is SGHRS, CDR2 YFSETQ, per germline. V trimming: 1 base; J trimming: 0 bases; junction bases outside the gene matches: 5. The CDR3 length is 18 residues. In nucleotides, the CDR3 is TGCGCCAGCAGCTTGTGGCTAGCGGGGGGTCCGAACACCGGGGAGCTGTTTTTT. Amino acids: CASSLWLAGGPNTGELFF.

The rearrangement uses TRBV30 and TRBJ1-5, with 9 bases lining up with TRBD1. Germline-derived CDR1 and CDR2 are GTSNPN and SVGIG (reference sequence). The CDR3 contains 14 residues. V gave up 5 bases and J gave up 5 bases; unmatched junction bases: 7. CDR3 residues: CAWSGQGNYQPQHF. CDR3 DNA sequence: TGTGCCTGGTCGGGACAGGGAAATTATCAGCCCCAGCATTTT. Variable domain in full (rest from reference TRBV30 and TRBJ1-5): SQTIHQWPATLVQPVGSPLSLECTVEGTSNPNLYWYRQAAGRGLQLLFYSVGIGQISSEVPQNLSASRPQDRQFILSSKKLLLSDSGFYLCAWSGQGNYQPQHFGDGTRLSIL.

The genes are TRBV6-5 and TRBJ1-2; TRBD1 agrees at 9 bases. V was pared by 6 bases and J by 3 bases, with 5 bases of the junction left unmatched. This CDR3 is built from 14 residues. Germline V gene sequence: CDR1 MNHEY, CDR2 SVGAGI. CDR3 in DNA: TGTGCCAGCAGCGACAGGGGGTCCCACTATGGCTACACCTTC. Translation gives CASSDRGSHYGYTF.

V gene TRBV5-3 combines with J gene TRBJ2-5; TRBD2 agrees at 13 bases. TRBV5-3 has ORF status, its function being uncertain. This CDR3 has 17 residues. Losses at the gene ends were 1 base for V and 5 bases for J; bases not matched to a gene: 8. As DNA, the CDR3 is TGTGCCAGAAGCTTGACTAGCGGGGGGGCCGAGGGGGAGACCCAGTACTTC. Protein product: CARSLTSGGAEGETQYF.

The chain links TRBV6-5 to TRBJ1-6, with a tentative D call TRBD1 (5 bases). From germline, CDR1 is MNHEY and CDR2 SVGAGI. Trimming left V 7 bases short and J 7 bases short, with 11 bases between. This CDR3 is built from 13 residues. Here the CDR3 reads CASKRAGNSPLHF. DNA of the CDR3: TGTGCCAGCAAGCGGGCAGGGAATTCACCCCTCCACTTT.

The rearrangement uses TRBV18 and TRBJ1-3, with 7 bases that match TRBD1. The CDR3 runs to 14 residues. Trimming cost V 3 bases and J 4 bases; bases outside gene matches: 3. Germline CDR1 is KGHSH and CDR2 is LQKENI. CDR3 bases: TGTGCCAGCTCACCGACAGGGCAAGGAAACACCATATATTTT. Translating gives CASSPTGQGNTIYF.

CDR3 residues: CAISDGGGPNEQYF. The DNA for the CDR3 is TGTGCCATCAGTGATGGCGGGGGGCCCAACGAGCAGTACTTC. The chain links TRBV10-3 to TRBJ2-7; 8 bases match TRBD2. Per the germline V gene, CDR1 is ENHRY and CDR2 is SYGVKD. CDR3 size: 14 residues. With 3 bases clipped from V and 5 bases from J, the junction kept 6 bases outside the gene matches.

This sequence joins TRBV19 and TRBJ2-7; D possibly corresponds to TRBD2 (6 bases). Trimming shortened V by 5 bases and J by 1 base, and 18 bases separated the two germline ends. Germline assignment: CDR1 LNHDA and CDR2 SQIVND (reference sequence). CDR3 size: 16 residues. In nucleotides, the CDR3 is TGTGCCAGTAGTGACCGTTCGCTCCGGGGGTCCTACGAGCAGTACTTC. As protein: CASSDRSLRGSYEQYF.

The rearrangement links TRBV7-2 to TRBJ1-3; D unresolved. Germline V CDR1 and CDR2: SGHTA, FQGNSA. This CDR3 has 15 amino acids. Trimming removed 0 bases at V and 2 bases at J, with 8 bases between. The CDR3: CASSLASATGNTIYF. CDR3 nucleotide sequence: TGTGCCAGCAGCTTAGCGAGCGCTACTGGAAACACCATATATTTT.

The chain is built from TRBV3-1 (or the pseudogene TRBV3-2) and TRBJ2-1; D unresolved. The CDR3 extends over 16 amino acids. V was pared by 2 bases and J by 7 bases, with 18 bases between. CDR1 and CDR2 (germline): LGHDT, YNNKEL (reference sequence). DNA of the CDR3: TGTGCCAGCAGCCAACCCGAGGTGAGGCCTACGAATGAGCAGTTCTTC. This codes for CASSQPEVRPTNEQFF.

This clone was found once. This chain uses TRBV27 with TRBJ1-2; possibly TRBD1 for D (5 bases). The CDR3 spans 12 residues. Germline lookup yields CDR1 MNHEY and CDR2 SMNVEV (reference sequence). V gave up 5 bases and J gave up 4 bases, with 8 bases separating them. CDR3 in DNA: TGTGCCAGCAGTCCCGACAGCTATGGCTACACCTTC. Protein: CASSPDSYGYTF.

In DNA form, the CDR3 reads TGCGCCAGCAGCTTGGAAGTTTCGGCGGTAGGGGGTACGCAGTATTTT. It specifies CASSLEVSAVGGTQYF. This rearrangement joins TRBV5-1 to TRBJ2-3, with D tentatively TRBD1 (6 bases). Trimming removed 0 bases from V and 8 bases from J, with 19 bases in between. The CDR3 consists of 16 residues. The germline CDR1 and CDR2 sequences are SGHRS and YFSETQ.

The V call is TRBV7-2, the J call TRBJ2-5; possible D gene TRBD2, 6 bases. Deletions cut 4 bases from V and 5 bases from J, with 14 bases between. The CDR3 runs to 14 residues. Germline CDR1 and CDR2: SGHTA and FQGNSA. The CDR3 nucleotides read TGTGCCAGCAGCTACCTTAGCGGTCCGGAGACCCAGTACTTC. This gives the protein CASSYLSGPETQYF.

The chain recombines TRBV5-4 with TRBJ1-6, with D possibly TRBD1 on 5 matching bases. CDR1 is SGHNT, CDR2 YYREEE, per germline (reference sequence). Trimming removed 4 bases at V and 7 bases at J, with 12 bases between. The CDR3 consists of 14 residues. CDR3 nucleotide sequence: TGTGCCAGCAGCCCGACAGAGGTCAATTCACCCCTCCACTTT. Translation gives CASSPTEVNSPLHF. The complete variable domain, with remaining parts taken from reference TRBV5-4 and TRBJ1-6, reads ETGVTQSPTHLIKTRGQQVTLRCSSQSGHNTVSWYQQALGQGPQFIFQYYREEENGRGNFPPRFSGLQFPNYSSELNVNALELDDSALYLCASSPTEVNSPLHFGNGTRLTVT.

This clone was picked up a small number of times. This rearrangement joins TRBV29-1 to TRBJ2-1; a possible D gene is TRBD2 (7 bases). CDR3 length: 15 amino acids. CDR1 is SQVTM, CDR2 ANQGSEA, per germline. V lost 7 bases and J 0 bases, leaving 16 bases between the germline ends. The CDR3 sequence: CSGYEGGGSYNEQFF. The CDR3 coding sequence is TGCAGCGGCTACGAGGGGGGGGGCTCCTACAATGAGCAGTTCTTC.

The rearrangement uses TRBV28 and TRBJ1-2, with a weak D call TRBD1 (6 bases). CDR3 length equals 14 residues. The germline V gene has CDR1 MDHEN and CDR2 SYDVKM. The germline V and J ends were trimmed by 5 bases and 5 bases, with 15 bases remaining between them. This chain's CDR3 is CASSRQVGSYGYTF. In nucleotides, the CDR3 is TGTGCCAGCAGTCGACAGGTTGGATCGTATGGCTACACCTTC.

The rearrangement joins TRBV29-1 to TRBJ2-1, with 13 bases aligning to TRBD2. Germline CDR1 SQVTM, CDR2 ANQGSEA. The CDR3 loop spans 17 amino acids. The V and J ends lost 0 bases and 1 base, in that order; junction bases with no gene match: 3. CDR3 sequence: CSVEEGTSGASYNEQFF. The CDR3 bases are TGCAGCGTTGAAGAGGGGACTAGCGGGGCGTCCTACAATGAGCAGTTCTTC.